These 6 T cell receptor beta chains were all obtained from the same sample, sequenced in a study of blood T cell repertoires in COVID-19 (dated by TCRdb to about 2020). Library preparation used the immunoSEQ multiplex PCR assay. TCRdb's version of the immuneACCESS table is confined to in-frame rearrangements and falls short of the full clone set. An unresolved V gene accounts for under half of the shortfall where checked; the remainder is of unknown origin. The sample table contains about 30,000 clones; only one count was recorded for over 90% of them. Of the sample, roughly two fifths falls within the top ten clones. Sequences were obtained from peripheral blood. The receptors were gathered from a man aged 55 to 70 with active or convalescent COVID-19.

The chain links TRBV27 to TRBJ1-3; a possible D gene is TRBD1 (5 bases). The CDR3 extends over 15 amino acids. Trimming took 3 bases from V and 4 from J, leaving 13 bases between them. CDR1 is MNHEY, CDR2 SMNVEV, per germline (reference sequence). In DNA, the CDR3 is TGTGCCAGCAGTTTGGGGCGCACCGCGGGAAACACCATATATTTT. As protein: CASSLGRTAGNTIYF.

The J gene is TRBJ1-1, the V gene TRBV4-1, with 8 bases lining up with TRBD1. This CDR3 contains 16 residues. The germline V gene has CDR1 MGHRA and CDR2 YSYEKL. V lost 3 bases and J lost 2; bases outside the gene matches: 8. The CDR3 DNA follows: TGCGCCAGCAGCCACGACAGGGGCTGGGATAACACTGAAGCTTTCTTT. It encodes CASSHDRGWDNTEAFF.

The chain recombines TRBV7-9 with TRBJ1-6, with D uncertain. Germline CDR1 is SEHNR and CDR2 is FQNEAQ (reference sequence). The CDR3 contains 15 residues. Trimming took 5 bases from V and 0 from J, leaving 8 bases between them. The CDR3 reads CASSLSGSYNSPLHF. For the CDR3, the DNA is TGTGCCAGCAGCCTTTCCGGCTCCTATAATTCACCCCTCCACTTT. The complete variable domain, with remaining parts taken from reference TRBV7-9 and TRBJ1-6, reads DTGVSQNPRHKITKRGQNVTFRCDPISEHNRLYWYRQTLGQGPEFLTYFQNEAQLEKSRLLSDRFSAERPKGSFSTLEIQRTEQGDSAMYLCASSLSGSYNSPLHFGNGTRLTVT.

The chain combines TRBV9 with TRBJ2-1, with D maybe TRBD1 (5 bases). CDR1 and CDR2 from the germline V gene are SGDLS and YYNGEE. Deletions cut 3 bases from V and 2 bases from J, with 12 bases between. This CDR3 is 15 amino acids long. The CDR3 region has the DNA TGTGCCAGCAGCGGATTTCAGGGAACCTACAATGAGCAGTTCTTC. It yields the protein CASSGFQGTYNEQFF. The full variable domain, rest sourced from reference TRBV9 and TRBJ2-1, is DSGVTQTPKHLITATGQRVTLRCSPRSGDLSVYWYQQSLDQGLQFLIQYYNGEERAKGNILERFSAQQFPDLHSELNLSSLELGDSALYFCASSGFQGTYNEQFFGPGTRLTVL.

The chain carries TRBV7-9 and TRBJ1-6; D uncertain. This CDR3 region has 13 residues. V was shortened by 5 bases and J by 2 bases, with 4 bases between the two germline ends. Germline V gene lookup returns CDR1 SEHNR and CDR2 FQNEAQ (reference sequence). This CDR3 is CASSPAYNSPLHF. CDR3 bases: TGTGCCAGCAGCCCAGCCTATAATTCACCCCTCCACTTT.

This clone showed up just a few times. This chain joins TRBV27 and TRBJ1-5; 8 nucleotides align to TRBD1. The ends lost 0 bases at V and 3 bases at J; junction bases unmatched: 4. Looked up from germline, CDR1 is MNHEY and CDR2 is SMNVEV (reference sequence). The CDR3 sequence is 16 residues long. The CDR3 coding sequence is TGTGCCAGCAGTTTATCGCGACAGGGGATCAATCAGCCCCAGCATTTT. It specifies CASSLSRQGINQPQHF.